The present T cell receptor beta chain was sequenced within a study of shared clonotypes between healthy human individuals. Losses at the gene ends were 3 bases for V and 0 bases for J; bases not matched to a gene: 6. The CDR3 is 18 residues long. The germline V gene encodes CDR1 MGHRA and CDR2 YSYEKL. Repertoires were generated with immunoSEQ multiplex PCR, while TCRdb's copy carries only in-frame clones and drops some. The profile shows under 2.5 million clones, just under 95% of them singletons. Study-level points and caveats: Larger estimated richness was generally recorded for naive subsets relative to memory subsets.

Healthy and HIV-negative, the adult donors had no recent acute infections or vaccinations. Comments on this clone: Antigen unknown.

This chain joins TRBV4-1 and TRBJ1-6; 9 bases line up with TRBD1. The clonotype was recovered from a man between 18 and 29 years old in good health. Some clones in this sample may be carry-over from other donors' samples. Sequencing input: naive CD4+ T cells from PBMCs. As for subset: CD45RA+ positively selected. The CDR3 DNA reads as TGCGCCAGCAGCCACGGGACAGGGATGACCTCCTATAATTCACCCCTCCACTTT. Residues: CASSHGTGMTSYNSPLHF.